A selection of T cell receptor beta chains follows, all from one sample in a study of shared clonotypes between healthy human individuals. Generated by immunoSEQ multiplex PCR, the TCRdb table keeps only in-frame clones and is missing some. The sample shows about 1 million clones, around 75% of them seen only once. Material for sequencing was memory CD4+ T cells sorted from blood. The receptors originated from a man aged 18 to 29 in good health. Each CDR3 is given with its conserved first and last residue. D genes are given only for firm matches. Some rows mark clone size as missing; the rest say once, few, many or name a class of expanded clone.

TRBJ1-6	TRBV6-5	16	-	TRBD1	TGTGCCAGCAGTTACTCGAGACAGGGGGTTTTGTCACCCCTCCACTTT	CASSYSRQGVLSPLHF
TRBJ1-1	TRBV5-6	13	-	-	TGTGCCAGCAGCTTGGAACTAAACACTGAAGCTTTCTTT	CASSLELNTEAFF
TRBJ2-6	TRBV28	17	-	-	TGTGCCAGCAGCTCCGGGTCTCTATCATCTGGGGCCAACGTCCTGACTTTC	CASSSGSLSSGANVLTF
TRBJ2-2	TRBV12-5	16	-	TRBD2	TGTGCTAGTGGTTATGGCGGGAGGGCCCTTACCGGGGAGCTGTTTTTT	CASGYGGRALTGELFF
TRBJ2-5	TRBV10-3	16	-	-	TGTGCCATCAGTGAGTCGGGTAGCGGACCCGTTGCGACCCAGTACTTC	CAISESGSGPVATQYF
TRBJ1-6	TRBV7-2	14	-	-	TGTGCCAGCAGCTTTGGGTCTTATAATTCACCCCTCCACTTT	CASSFGSYNSPLHF
TRBJ2-2	TRBV19	16	-	-	TGTGCCAGTAGTATTCAGGGGACAATATCAACCGGGGAGCTGTTTTTT	CASSIQGTISTGELFF
TRBJ2-2	TRBV28	15	-	TRBD1	TGTGCCAGCAGTTTAGGACAGGGGGACACCGGGGAGCTGTTTTTT	CASSLGQGDTGELFF
TRBJ2-4	TRBV18	15	-	TRBD2	TGTGCCAGCTCAAGAGCGGGGGCGGGAGAAAACATTCAGTACTTC	CASSRAGAGENIQYF
TRBJ1-1	TRBV5-1	14	few	-	TGCGCCAGCAGAGGCCAGGGGATGGGCACTGAAGCTTTCTTT	CASRGQGMGTEAFF
TRBJ2-7	TRBV5-1	19	-	-	TGCGCCAGCAGCTTGGTCCGGTCGGCTCTTGGGCAGAACTCCTACGAGCAGTACTTC	CASSLVRSALGQNSYEQYF
TRBJ2-3	TRBV6-1	15	-	-	TGTGCCAGCAGTGAAGGGGGGGGGCAGGGAGATACGCAGTATTTT	CASSEGGGQGDTQYF
TRBJ2-7	TRBV5-8	13	-	TRBD1	TGTGCCAGCAGCTTGTCGGGGACAGGGCTTCGGTACTTC	CASSLSGTGLRYF
TRBJ1-1	TRBV19	15	-	-	TGTGCCAGTAGTCCCGGGGCGGGGAGGGACCCTGAAGCTTTCTTT	CASSPGAGRDPEAFF